These 25 T cell receptor beta chains originate from one sample sequenced in a study of cytomegalovirus exposure and HLA in healthy donors. PCR primers comprised 60 Vbeta and 13 Jbeta primers. Sequenced by immunoSEQ multiplex PCR; TCRdb stores in-frame clones only, minus some. This sample yields tens of thousands of clones, of which around 80% are seen a single time; over 9.5% belongs to the top ten. The source material was PBMCs. The receptors originated from a man aged 40-50 years in good health and CMV-seronegative.

The chain uses TRBV5-5 and TRBJ2-3; 8 positions match TRBD2. CDR1 is SGHKS, CDR2 YYEKEE, per germline (reference sequence). The ends lost 4 bases at V and 2 bases at J; junction bases unmatched: 9. This CDR3 has 16 residues. The CDR3 DNA reads TGTGCCAGCAGCGGGTTAGCGGGAATGTCCACAGATACGCAGTATTTT. Its protein is CASSGLAGMSTDTQYF.

This clone was detected only once. This sequence joins TRBV19 and TRBJ2-1; a weak D match, TRBD1 (5 bases). Per the germline V gene, CDR1 is LNHDA and CDR2 is SQIVND (reference sequence). Trimming left V 8 bases short and J 2 bases short, with 19 bases between. The CDR3 has 16 amino acids. The CDR3 is CASASWQGRAYNEQFF. DNA of the CDR3: TGTGCCAGTGCCTCGTGGCAGGGAAGAGCCTACAATGAGCAGTTCTTC.

V gene TRBV7-2 combines with J gene TRBJ1-3, with 10 bases lining up with TRBD1. The germline V gene encodes CDR1 SGHTA and CDR2 FQGNSA. CDR3 length equals 16 residues. J gave up 2 bases and V 3 bases, and 4 bases lay outside the gene matches. Here the CDR3 reads CASSFPGQGAGNTIYF. The CDR3 bases are TGTGCCAGCAGCTTCCCTGGACAGGGGGCTGGAAACACCATATATTTT.

The rearrangement joins TRBV18 to TRBJ2-1; no reliable D call. This CDR3 contains 14 residues. Trimming cost V 3 bases and J 9 bases, with 15 bases left between them. Germline CDR1 KGHSH, CDR2 LQKENI. Here the CDR3 reads CASSPATQVGEQFF. DNA of the CDR3: TGTGCCAGCTCACCGGCCACCCAGGTCGGTGAGCAGTTCTTC.

The chain couples TRBV6-5 to TRBJ2-7, with 7 bases aligning to TRBD1. The junction had 5 bases not matched to a gene; V was cut back by 9 bases and J by 0 bases. The CDR3 contains 13 residues. Per germline, CDR1 MNHEY and CDR2 SVGAGI. DNA of the CDR3: TGTGCCAGTGAGGACAGGCCCTCCTACGAGCAGTACTTC. It specifies CASEDRPSYEQYF.

The chain combines TRBV5-1 with TRBJ2-1; 9 bases map to TRBD2. V dropped 3 bases and J dropped 0; count of bases not matched to a gene: 10. Per germline, CDR1 SGHRS and CDR2 YFSETQ. CDR3 length: 18 amino acids. CDR3 loop: CASSWPGLAASSYNEQFF. The CDR3 region has the DNA TGCGCCAGCAGCTGGCCGGGACTAGCCGCTAGCTCCTACAATGAGCAGTTCTTC.

This chain joins TRBV21-1 and TRBJ2-7; the DNA was not used to check the table's D call, TRBD1. TRBV21-1 is a pseudogene. The CDR3 contains 15 residues. The CDR3 sequence is CASSNGTGGMWEQYF. CDR3 nucleotide sequence: TGTGCCAGCAGCAATGGGACAGGGGGCATGTGGGAGCAGTACTTC.

The chain links TRBV18 to TRBJ2-6, with TRBD1 matching 7 bases. The trim removed 5 bases at V and 4 bases at J, leaving 5 bases unmatched. CDR3 length: 15 residues. Germline values: CDR1 KGHSH, CDR2 LQKENI. CDR3: CASSSTGTGANVLTF. The CDR3 coding sequence is TGTGCCAGCTCATCGACAGGGACCGGGGCCAACGTCCTGACTTTC.

V gene TRBV4-2 combines with J gene TRBJ1-5; no reliable D call. The CDR3 is 14 amino acids. Germline V gene data show CDR1 as LGHNA and CDR2 as YNFKEQ. V was cut by 1 base and J by 6 bases, with 10 bases left in between. The CDR3 coding sequence is TGTGCCAGCAGCCAAGCCGAGGGCACTCAGCCCCAGCATTTT. It encodes CASSQAEGTQPQHF.

The chain carries TRBV12-1 and TRBJ2-1; TRBD2 is the table's D call, not checked against the DNA. TRBV12-1 is tagged as a pseudogene. This CDR3 region has 14 residues. CDR3 loop: CASSRLASSNEQFF. CDR3 coding DNA: TGTGCCAGCAGCCGACTAGCATCTAGCAATGAGCAGTTCTTC.

About this clone itself: At one of its ends the junction is not consistent with the germline gene, which may arise from a read error. Different DNA sequences within this sample yield the same CDR3. V gene TRBV11-2 combines with J gene TRBJ1-5; no reliable D call. This CDR3 has 14 residues. Germline V gene data show CDR1 as SGHAT and CDR2 as FQNNGV. CDR3 nucleotides: TGTGCCAGCAACTTAGATTCAGGCAATCAGCCCCAGCATTTT. Protein: CASNLDSGNQPQHF.

The chain has TRBV7-2 and TRBJ1-2; TRBD1 agrees at 12 bases. The CDR3 covers 14 residues. Germline loops: CDR1 SGHTA, CDR2 FQGNSA. V gave up 5 bases and J gave up 8 bases; unmatched junction bases: 6. The CDR3 region has the DNA TGTGCCAGCAGCGCCGGGACAGGGGGCGCGGGCTACACCTTC. Protein sequence: CASSAGTGGAGYTF.

The rearrangement uses TRBV4-1 and TRBJ1-1; 10 bases agree with TRBD1. The V gene end was trimmed by 4 bases and the J gene end by 4 bases; junction bases not matched to a gene: 6. Germline V lookup: CDR1 MGHRA, CDR2 YSYEKL. The length of the CDR3 is 15 residues. CDR3: CASSPGQGLGTEAFF. Written as DNA, the CDR3 is TGCGCCAGCAGCCCGGGACAGGGGTTGGGCACTGAAGCTTTCTTT.

J is TRBJ1-2 and V is TRBV29-1; 7 positions match TRBD1. Germline V gene sequence: CDR1 SQVTM, CDR2 ANQGSEA. The CDR3 sequence is 11 residues long. J was trimmed by 5 bases and V by 8 bases; bases with no gene match: 5. CDR3 region: CSTGQEYGYTF. The DNA of the CDR3 is TGCAGCACCGGACAGGAGTATGGCTACACCTTC.

The chain employs TRBV5-8 and TRBJ1-5; 7 positions agree with TRBD1. The CDR3 length is 15 residues. The germline V gene has CDR1 SGHTS and CDR2 YDEGEE. The V segment lost 4 bases and the J segment 1 base; nucleotides outside the gene matches: 5. The chain's CDR3 is CASSPGQESNQPQHF. The CDR3 bases are TGTGCCAGCAGCCCTGGACAGGAGAGCAATCAGCCCCAGCATTTT.

This chain joins TRBV11-3 and TRBJ2-7, with a possible D match to TRBD1 (6 bases). The CDR3 length is 13 residues. The germline gives CDR1 SGHNT, CDR2 YENEEA. The ends were cut back, 6 bases at V and 1 base at J, with 10 bases in the middle. The CDR3 spells CASSSGQSYEQYF. The CDR3 coding sequence is TGTGCCAGCAGTTCCGGACAGTCCTACGAGCAGTACTTC.

The chain is built from TRBV6-5 and TRBJ1-5, with a possible D match to TRBD1 (5 bases). CDR1 and CDR2 from the germline V gene are MNHEY and SVGAGI. V lost 2 bases and J lost 7, with 12 bases in between. This CDR3 contains 14 residues. DNA for the CDR3: TGTGCCAGCAGTTACCAGCAGGGAGGCCAGCCCCAGCATTTT. Residues: CASSYQQGGQPQHF.

The chain joins TRBV9 to TRBJ1-1; 8 bases agree with TRBD1. The CDR3 runs 17 residues. V trimming: 0 bases; J trimming: 3 bases; junction bases outside the gene matches: 10. CDR1 and CDR2 (germline): SGDLS, YYNGEE. CDR3 region: CASSVGSGGGLDTEAFF. CDR3 coding DNA: TGTGCCAGCAGCGTAGGGTCAGGGGGCGGATTGGACACTGAAGCTTTCTTT.

V gene TRBV2 combines with J gene TRBJ1-1; 8 positions agree with TRBD1. V dropped 4 bases and J dropped 6; count of bases not matched to a gene: 10. CDR3 length: 15 amino acids. Germline CDR1 reads SNHLY; CDR2 reads FYNNEI. The CDR3 DNA follows: TGTGCCAGCAGTGGAGCTAACAGGGGGAGGTCTGAAGCTTTCTTT. Encoded protein: CASSGANRGRSEAFF.

This clone appeared a few times. V and J are TRBV28 and TRBJ1-3; maybe TRBD1 (6 bases). Germline V lookup: CDR1 MDHEN, CDR2 SYDVKM. The V and J ends lost 7 bases and 2 bases respectively, with 15 bases between them. The CDR3 runs 15 residues. CDR3 sequence (DNA): TGTGCCAGCAACACCATAGGGGGGGCTGGAAACACCATATATTTT. It is translated as CASNTIGGAGNTIYF.

The chain carries TRBV5-5 and TRBJ1-2; D is uncertain. Germline V gene data show CDR1 as SGHKS and CDR2 as YYEKEE (reference sequence). This CDR3 has 14 residues. Trimming took off 0 bases at V and 7 bases at J, with 13 bases between the two ends. CDR3 bases: TGTGCCAGCAGCTTGGAAAGCGGCTACGGTGGCTACACCTTC. Its protein is CASSLESGYGGYTF.

J is TRBJ1-2 and V is TRBV10-2; TRBD1 agrees at 7 bases. CDR3 length equals 14 residues. Germline V gives CDR1 WSHSY, CDR2 SAAADI. V gave up 6 bases and J gave up 0 bases; unmatched junction bases: 4. CDR3 bases: TGCGCCAGCAGCGGACAGGCAGCTAACTATGGCTACACCTTC. Protein product: CASSGQAANYGYTF.

The chain couples TRBV6-6 to TRBJ2-7; TRBD1 aligns across 7 bases. Germline lookup yields CDR1 MNHNY and CDR2 SVGAGI (reference sequence). The length of the CDR3 is 12 residues. Trimming cost V 1 base and J 6 bases; bases outside gene matches: 0. For the CDR3, the DNA is TGTGCCAGCAGTTACTGGGACAGCGAGCAGTACTTC. Translated, it gives CASSYWDSEQYF.

The chain joins TRBV5-1 to TRBJ2-7; TRBD2 matches 8 bases. CDR3 length: 14 residues. J gave up 6 bases and V 1 base, and 6 bases lay outside the gene matches. Germline CDR1 and CDR2: SGHRS and YFSETQ. The CDR3 DNA sequence: TGCGCCAGCAGCTTGATGAGCGGGAGTCGCGAGCAGTACTTC. This codes for CASSLMSGSREQYF.

This chain connects TRBV19 to TRBJ2-3; 10 positions agree with TRBD2. This CDR3 has 15 residues. Trimming took 5 bases from V and 4 from J; bases not matched to a gene: 6. Looked up from germline, CDR1 is LNHDA and CDR2 is SQIVND (reference sequence). The CDR3 spells CASSPTSGFSDTQYF. For the CDR3, the DNA is TGTGCCAGTAGTCCGACTAGCGGGTTCTCAGATACGCAGTATTTT. The variable domain in full, with the rest retrieved from reference TRBV19 and TRBJ2-3, is DGGITQSPKYLFRKEGQNVTLSCEQNLNHDAMYWYRQDPGQGLRLIYYSQIVNDFQKGDIAEGYSVSREKKESFPLTVTSAQKNPTAFYLCASSPTSGFSDTQYFGPGTRLTVL.